Shown below are 19 T cell receptor beta chains from a single sample sequenced in a study of T cell changes during pregnancy in multiple sclerosis. The repertoire was sequenced with immunoSEQ multiplex PCR; TCRdb's copy has only in-frame clones and lacks some. Altogether 35,000 to 40,000 clones are present, roughly nine tenths being singletons, with the ten largest covering 0.78%. Sequenced here: CD4+ T cells from peripheral blood mononuclear cells, sampled after pregnancy. These receptors were obtained from a female donor in good health, enrolled as a control in a pregnancy study.

The rearrangement joins TRBV30 to TRBJ2-3; 7 positions agree with TRBD2. V lost 0 bases and J lost 5; bases outside the gene matches: 5. Germline V gene sequence: CDR1 GTSNPN, CDR2 SVGIG (reference sequence). The CDR3 totals 14 residues. The CDR3, as DNA: TGTGCCTGGAGTGTAACGGGAGGACTAGATACGCAGTATTTT. This gives the protein CAWSVTGGLDTQYF.

The chain carries TRBV11-3 and TRBJ2-3; 7 nucleotides match TRBD2. Germline assignment: CDR1 SGHNT and CDR2 YENEEA. With V trimmed by 0 bases and J by 6 bases, 3 bases remained unmatched. The CDR3 has 14 amino acids. CDR3 in amino acids: CASSLDPRGDTQYF. The DNA for the CDR3 is TGTGCCAGCAGCTTAGATCCGCGGGGGGATACGCAGTATTTT.

The chain employs TRBV5-8 and TRBJ2-1; perhaps TRBD2 as D (5 bases). The germline V gene encodes CDR1 SGHTS and CDR2 YDEGEE. V was pared by 1 base and J by 7 bases, with 15 bases between. The CDR3 runs to 15 residues. The CDR3 DNA is TGTGCCAGCAGCTTGTCGGCGGGCGTGGTAAATGAGCAGTTCTTC. Its protein product is CASSLSAGVVNEQFF.

This clone was recorded only once. This sequence joins TRBV29-1 and TRBJ1-2; D may be TRBD1 (6 bases). CDR1 is SQVTM, CDR2 ANQGSEA, per germline. This CDR3 is built from 14 residues. V lost 6 bases, J lost 4 bases, and 18 bases lay in between. This CDR3 reads CSVEGQLRGYGYTF. The CDR3 DNA reads as TGCAGCGTCGAGGGACAACTTCGAGGCTATGGCTACACCTTC.

V and J are TRBV28 and TRBJ1-2; D unclear. The V gene's germline CDR1 is MDHEN and CDR2 SYDVKM. The CDR3 extends over 16 amino acids. Trimming took off 6 bases at V and 0 bases at J, with 17 bases between the two ends. Here the CDR3 DNA reads TGTGCCAGCAGGGTCCCACCTGCACAGCCTAACTATGGCTACACCTTC. Translating it yields CASRVPPAQPNYGYTF.

The CDR3 reads CASSTDRATNEKLFF. Here the CDR3 DNA reads TGTGCCAGTAGTACGGACAGAGCAACTAATGAAAAACTGTTTTTT. V usage is TRBV19 and J usage is TRBJ1-4, with a possible D match to TRBD1 (6 bases). Germline CDR1 LNHDA, CDR2 SQIVND (reference sequence). This CDR3 has 15 amino acids. Trimming removed 4 bases from V and 0 bases from J, with 9 bases in between.

The genes are TRBV6-4 and TRBJ2-4, with a possible D match to TRBD1 (5 bases). The V gene lost 2 bases and the J gene lost 2 bases, with 16 bases spanning the gap. The CDR3 runs 17 residues. The germline CDR1 and CDR2 sequences are MRHNA and SNTAGT. The CDR3 DNA reads TGTGCCAGCAGTGACCCAGGGAAGGAGTTTTCCAAAAACATTCAGTACTTC. It codes for CASSDPGKEFSKNIQYF.

The chain carries TRBV28 and TRBJ1-5; D is undetermined. CDR1 MDHEN and CDR2 SYDVKM come from the germline V gene. This CDR3 contains 19 residues. Between the trimmed V and J ends, which lost 2 bases and 0 bases, there was a span of 20 bases. CDR3 region: CASSLEKPGTENSNQPQHF. The CDR3 coding sequence is TGTGCCAGCAGTTTAGAAAAACCGGGAACCGAAAATAGCAATCAGCCCCAGCATTTT.

The V call is TRBV5-8, the J call TRBJ2-5, with 14 bases matching TRBD2. Germline assignment: CDR1 SGHTS and CDR2 YDEGEE. The junction had 9 bases not matched to a gene; V was cut back by 7 bases and J by 4 bases. The CDR3 is 16 amino acids. CDR3 in amino acids: CASERGLAGAPETQYF. The CDR3 coding sequence is TGTGCCAGCGAAAGGGGACTAGCGGGGGCACCAGAGACCCAGTACTTC.

The chain uses TRBV18 and TRBJ2-3; 9 nucleotides agree with TRBD1. With V trimmed by 3 bases and J by 0 bases, 10 bases remained unmatched. The germline V gene has CDR1 KGHSH and CDR2 LQKENI. This CDR3 is built from 18 residues. Here the CDR3 DNA reads TGTGCCAGCTCACCTAGGGGACAGGGAGTCTCTAGCACAGATACGCAGTATTTT. Protein product: CASSPRGQGVSSTDTQYF.

This clone was counted a single time. This sequence joins TRBV9 and TRBJ1-2, with 8 bases matching TRBD1. Germline CDR1 and CDR2: SGDLS and YYNGEE. The V gene end was trimmed by 4 bases and the J gene end by 0 bases; junction bases not matched to a gene: 2. There are 14 residues in the CDR3. Here the CDR3 reads CASSLDRANYGYTF. DNA of the CDR3: TGTGCCAGCAGCTTGGACAGGGCTAACTATGGCTACACCTTC.

The genes are TRBV2 and TRBJ2-4, with D possibly matching TRBD1 (5 bases). Germline V gives CDR1 SNHLY, CDR2 FYNNEI. The length of the CDR3 is 14 residues. Trimming removed 2 bases from V and 9 bases from J, with 14 bases in between. The CDR3 region has the DNA TGTGCCAGCAGTGAAAGGGCAGGGTGGGGCATTCAGTACTTC. It is translated as CASSERAGWGIQYF.

This chain joins TRBV19 and TRBJ2-7; 7 nucleotides match TRBD1. This CDR3 spans 15 amino acids. Trimming at V came to 5 bases and at J to 3 bases, leaving 10 bases not matched to a gene. Germline CDR1 LNHDA, CDR2 SQIVND (reference sequence). CDR3 DNA sequence: TGTGCCAGTAGTCCCAGGGACAGTGCGATCTACGAGCAGTACTTC. Translation gives CASSPRDSAIYEQYF.

This chain links TRBV10-3 with TRBJ1-5; 11 bases align to TRBD1. After removal of 0 bases from V and 10 bases from J, the junction contained 8 bases not matched to a gene. This CDR3 region has 16 residues. Germline loops: CDR1 ENHRY, CDR2 SYGVKD. The CDR3 DNA is TGTGCCATCAGTGAGTCGGGGACAGGGGGTAAAGAACCCCAGCATTTT. This sequence encodes CAISESGTGGKEPQHF.

This rearrangement joins TRBV5-4 to TRBJ1-1; D remains ambiguous. Germline V lookup: CDR1 SGHNT, CDR2 YYREEE (reference sequence). The length of the CDR3 is 14 residues. The germline V and J ends were trimmed by 0 bases and 1 base, with 7 bases remaining between them. The DNA of the CDR3 is TGTGCCAGCAGCTTGGCCAGGCAGAACACTGAAGCTTTCTTT. It specifies CASSLARQNTEAFF.

The chain links TRBV10-2 to TRBJ1-6, with 7 bases that match TRBD1. The CDR3 length is 16 residues. CDR1 WSHSY and CDR2 SAAADI come from the germline V gene. Trimming removed 2 bases from V and 9 bases from J; junction bases left unmatched: 10. The CDR3 loop reads CASSERPGGRGSPLHF. In DNA form, the CDR3 reads TGCGCCAGCAGTGAGCGGCCAGGGGGAAGGGGTTCACCCCTCCACTTT.

Only one count was recorded for this clone. The V gene is TRBV27, the J gene TRBJ2-1; 12 bases map to TRBD2. With V trimmed by 2 bases and J by 4 bases, 3 bases remained unmatched. This CDR3 is 16 amino acids long. CDR1 and CDR2 from the germline V gene are MNHEY and SMNVEV (reference sequence). The DNA for the CDR3 is TGTGCCAGCAGTTTACCCGGACTAGCGGGGTACAATGAGCAGTTCTTC. This gives the protein CASSLPGLAGYNEQFF.

This sequence joins TRBV5-4 and TRBJ1-6; 8 nucleotides match TRBD1. V shed 2 bases and J 7 bases; nucleotides not matched to a gene: 2. CDR1 SGHNT and CDR2 YYREEE come from the germline V gene (reference sequence). The CDR3 runs to 14 residues. In DNA form, the CDR3 reads TGTGCCAGCAGCTTAAGACAGGGGAATTCACCCCTCCACTTT. It codes for CASSLRQGNSPLHF.

This clone was seen a single time. This sequence joins TRBV5-1 and TRBJ1-1; 7 bases are a match to TRBD1. The germline V gene encodes CDR1 SGHRS and CDR2 YFSETQ. Trimming removed 1 base from V and 0 bases from J; junction bases left unmatched: 6. CDR3 length equals 16 residues. Here the CDR3 DNA reads TGCGCCAGCAGCTTGACAGGGGCCTTGATGAACACTGAAGCTTTCTTT. Protein product: CASSLTGALMNTEAFF.